This record concerns one T cell receptor (beta chain) sequence. The antigen remains unidentified. These data are taken from a study of monozygotic twins with inflammatory bowel disease. The authors drew around 2.6 ml of blood from each donor. There were eight separate reactions per sample in which cDNA was made. TCRdb processed the 5' RACE reads again and assigns one entry to each CDR3 protein, with no DNA. The data include fewer than 350,000 distinct CDR3 sequences; the top ten clones carry around 2%. General study points: IBD patients share fewer clonotypes with other people than healthy twins do, especially with disease activity. In these data, no single strong IBD-associated signal or clonotype received support.

CDR1 and CDR2 (germline): SGHRS, YFSETQ. The CDR3 runs to 14 residues. This clonotype originated in a human donor with ulcerative colitis or Crohn's disease, or a healthy co-twin of an affected twin (not recorded which). Sequencing used blood. This chain joins TRBV5-1 and TRBJ1-1; TCRdb reports TRBD1, a call that lacks DNA to check it against. CDR3 protein: CASSSMDTQTEAFF. The full variable domain, its missing parts supplied by reference TRBV5-1 and TRBJ1-1, is KAGVTQTPRYLIKTRGQQVTLSCSPISGHRSVSWYQQTPGQGLQFLFEYFSETQRNKGNFPGRFSGRQFSNSRSEMNVSTLELGDSALYLCASSSMDTQTEAFFGQGTRLTVV.